This T cell receptor (beta chain) was obtained from a study of T-cell memory formation after mild COVID-19. Whole-study context: TCR clustering was largely donor specific.

From the 5' RACE reads, TCRdb called clonotypes with MiXCR, one entry per CDR3 protein. Among roughly 550,000 distinct CDR3 sequences listed, about a fifth were seen once. The V end lost 0 bases, the J end lost 8 bases, and 19 bases lay between the germline ends. This CDR3 is 15 amino acids long. Per germline, CDR1 GTSNPN and CDR2 SVGIG (reference sequence). The source material was PBMCs or a T cell subset sorted from them (not recorded which). The chain employs TRBV30 and TRBJ1-2; unclear D gene. This sequence was found in an adult woman who had mild COVID-19 (a few samples of this study predate the infection). Cell type and time point are not known. The CDR3 loop reads CAWSVGWGSSMGYTF. CDR3 bases: TGTGCCTGGAGTGTAGGCTGGGGATCATCTATGGGCTACACCTTC. The whole variable domain, remainder taken from reference TRBV30 and TRBJ1-2, is SQTIHQWPATLVQPVGSPLSLECTVEGTSNPNLYWYRQAAGRGLQLLFYSVGIGQISSEVPQNLSASRPQDRQFILSSKKLLLSDSGFYLCAWSVGWGSSMGYTFGSGTRLTVV.